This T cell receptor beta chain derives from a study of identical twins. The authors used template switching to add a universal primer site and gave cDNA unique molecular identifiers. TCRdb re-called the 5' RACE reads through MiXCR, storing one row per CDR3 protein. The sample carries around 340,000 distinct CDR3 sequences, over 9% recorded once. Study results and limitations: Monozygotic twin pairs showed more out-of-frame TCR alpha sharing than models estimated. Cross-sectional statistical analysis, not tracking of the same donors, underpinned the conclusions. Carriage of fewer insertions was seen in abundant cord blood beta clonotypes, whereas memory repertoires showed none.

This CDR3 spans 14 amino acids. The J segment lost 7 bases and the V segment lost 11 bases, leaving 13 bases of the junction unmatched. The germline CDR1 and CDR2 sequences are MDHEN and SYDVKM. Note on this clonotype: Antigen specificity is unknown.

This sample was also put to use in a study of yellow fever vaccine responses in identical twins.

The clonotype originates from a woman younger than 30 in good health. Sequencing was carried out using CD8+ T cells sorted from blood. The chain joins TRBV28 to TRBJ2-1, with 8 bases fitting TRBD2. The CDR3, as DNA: TGTGCCCTTACGCCGGCGGGGGGCCGGAATGAGCAGTTCTTC. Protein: CALTPAGGRNEQFF.